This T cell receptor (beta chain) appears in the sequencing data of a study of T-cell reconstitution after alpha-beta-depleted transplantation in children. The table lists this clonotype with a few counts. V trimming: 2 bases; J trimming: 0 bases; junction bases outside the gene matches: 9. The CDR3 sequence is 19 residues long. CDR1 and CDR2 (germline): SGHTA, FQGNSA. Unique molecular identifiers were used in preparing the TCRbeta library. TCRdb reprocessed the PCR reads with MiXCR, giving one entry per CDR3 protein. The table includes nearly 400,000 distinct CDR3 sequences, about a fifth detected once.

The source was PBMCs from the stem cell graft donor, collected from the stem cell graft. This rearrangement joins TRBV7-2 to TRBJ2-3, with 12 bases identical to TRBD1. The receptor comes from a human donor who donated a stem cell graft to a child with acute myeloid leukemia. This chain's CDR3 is CASSLPGQGATLSTDTQYF. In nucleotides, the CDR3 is TGTGCCAGCAGCTTACCGGGACAGGGGGCAACTCTCAGCACAGATACGCAGTATTTT.